The rows below give T cell receptor beta chains drawn from one sample of a study of identical twins. TCRdb passed the 5' RACE reads through MiXCR, listing each CDR3 protein once. The sample records about 200,000 distinct CDR3 sequences, roughly 7.5% being singletons. These same data were also listed under a study on yellow fever vaccine responses in identical twins.

Specimen: memory (CD45RO+) T cells sorted from blood. The receptors derive from a woman in her late teens or twenties in good health. Both conserved end residues are part of each CDR3. The order of the fields is D gene, CDR3 length, J gene, clone size, V gene, CDR3 DNA, CDR3 protein. A D gene is named only where the DNA matches it firmly. Size is omitted from some rows. Given values are once, few, many or a class for expanded clones.

. 15 TRBJ2-5 . TRBV2 TGTGCCAGCAGTGTTGGAATGGGGGACCAAGAGACCCAGTACTTC CASSVGMGDQETQYF
TRBD1 13 TRBJ1-1 few TRBV19 TGTGCCACCGGCGGACAGGGCTGGACTGAAGCTTTCTTT CATGGQGWTEAFF
. 13 TRBJ2-2 many TRBV5-5 TGTGCCAGCAGCAAACATTGGTCCGGGGAGCTGTTTTTT CASSKHWSGELFF
TRBD2 16 TRBJ2-1 many TRBV4-2 TGTGCCAGCAGCTCAACGCTAGCGGGGGGCTACAATGAGCAGTTCTTC CASSSTLAGGYNEQFF
TRBD1 15 TRBJ1-3 . TRBV7-3 TGTGCCAGCAGCTTAAGCAGGGGGCCTGGAAACACCATATATTTT CASSLSRGPGNTIYF
TRBD2 15 TRBJ2-3 many TRBV20-1 TGCAGTGCTAGTACCAGCGGGGGGGCGTCAGATACGCAGTATTTT CSASTSGGASDTQYF
. 13 TRBJ2-1 many TRBV4-3 TGCGCCAGCAGCCAAGAAACCGTTGGTGAGCAGTTCTTC CASSQETVGEQFF
TRBD1 13 TRBJ1-1 . TRBV29-1 TGCAGCGTTCGGACAGGCGTAAACACTGAAGCTTTCTTT CSVRTGVNTEAFF
TRBD1 15 TRBJ2-5 . TRBV5-6 TGTGCCAGCAGCGGGAGAGGGAGACAGGGGGAGACCCAGTACTTC CASSGRGRQGETQYF
TRBD1 16 TRBJ1-2 . TRBV9 TGTGCCAGCAGCCCAACCGACAGGGTAGTATCCTATGGCTACACCTTC CASSPTDRVVSYGYTF
. 12 TRBJ2-2 many TRBV10-3 TGTGCCAGTGCCCCGAGGGCCGGGGAGCTGTTTTTT CASAPRAGELFF
TRBD2 15 TRBJ2-1 many TRBV5-1 TGCGCCAGCAGCTTGTTTGCGGGGGCCTACAATGAGCAGTTCTTC CASSLFAGAYNEQFF
TRBD1 15 TRBJ2-3 many TRBV24-1 TGTGCCACCAGTGACCCCAGGGGGCCGGGAGATACGCAGTATTTT CATSDPRGPGDTQYF
. 16 TRBJ2-6 many TRBV7-9 TGTGCCAGCAGCTTGGGTGGGGCCTCTGGGGCCAACGTCCTGACTTTC CASSLGGASGANVLTF
. 13 TRBJ1-6 few TRBV5-1 TGCGCCAGCAGCTCGAGGATAGACTCACCCCTCCACTTT CASSSRIDSPLHF
. 14 TRBJ2-3 . TRBV10-2 TGCGCCAGCAGTGAGGTAGCGAGCGCAGATACGCAGTATTTT CASSEVASADTQYF
. 13 TRBJ2-2 many TRBV7-8 TGTGCCAGCAGATACAGGGAGGCCGGGGAGCTGTTTTTT CASRYREAGELFF
TRBD1 18 TRBJ2-7 many TRBV29-1 TGCAGCGTACGACTTTACCGCCAATACAGGGGTGGGGCCTACGAGCAGTACTTC CSVRLYRQYRGGAYEQYF
TRBD2 17 TRBJ2-3 . TRBV6-2/TRBV6-3 TGTGCCAGCAGTTACTCTATGGGGCTAGCGGTCACACATACGCAGTATTTT CASSYSMGLAVTHTQYF
TRBD1 12 TRBJ1-6 few TRBV6-5 TGTGCCACAGGGACAGGCAGTTCACCCCTCCACTTT CATGTGSSPLHF
. 14 TRBJ2-1 . TRBV23-1 TGCGCCAGCAGTCAATCCAAGGGGGGCCATGAGCAGTTCTTC CASSQSKGGHEQFF
TRBD2 15 TRBJ2-1 many TRBV6-2/TRBV6-3 TGTGCCAGCAGTTTAGCGGGGATACCCTACAATGAGCAGTTCTTC CASSLAGIPYNEQFF
. 13 TRBJ2-1 . TRBV6-2/TRBV6-3 TGTGCCAGCAGTAGGGACCTCTACAATGAGCAGTTCTTC CASSRDLYNEQFF
. 16 TRBJ2-5 many TRBV5-1 TGCGCCAGCAGCTTGGGTTCCAGGTTAGACAAAGAGACCCAGTACTTC CASSLGSRLDKETQYF
TRBD2 14 TRBJ2-3 many TRBV29-1 TGCAGCGTTCAGACGGGGGGGAGCACAGATACGCAGTATTTT CSVQTGGSTDTQYF
TRBD1 15 TRBJ2-3 many TRBV20-1 TGCAGTGCTAGGCTAACAGGGGTTTGGACAGATACGCAGTATTTT CSARLTGVWTDTQYF
. 11 TRBJ2-7 . TRBV28 TGTACCAGCAGTTCTGGATACGAGCAGTACTTC CTSSSGYEQYF